The subject of this entry is one TCR beta chain. The sample originates from a study of molecular identifiers for immune sequencing clone quantification. The germline V and J ends were trimmed by 2 bases and 2 bases, with 18 bases remaining between them. The CDR3 is made up of 18 amino acids. Germline V gene lookup returns CDR1 MNHEY and CDR2 SVGEGT. A single record per CDR3 protein comes from TCRdb applying MiXCR to the PCR reads. The data show about 640,000 distinct CDR3 sequences, with 15% to 20% seen just once and about 0.9% held by the top ten. Sequencing was done on a sample of naive CD8+ T cells from blood, with Jurkat cell RNA spiked in. Subset: FACS-sorted CD8+CD4-CCR7+CD45RA+ naive T cells. This TCR came from a human donor in good health. Some libraries in this study had Jurkat cell RNA spiked in. The chain has TRBV6-2 or TRBV6-3 and TRBJ2-2; the D gene could be TRBD1 or TRBD2 (5 bases each). The CDR3 DNA reads TGTGCCAGCAGTTACGATCCTCGAACGGGACCCAACACCGGGGAGCTGTTTTTT. Its protein product is CASSYDPRTGPNTGELFF.